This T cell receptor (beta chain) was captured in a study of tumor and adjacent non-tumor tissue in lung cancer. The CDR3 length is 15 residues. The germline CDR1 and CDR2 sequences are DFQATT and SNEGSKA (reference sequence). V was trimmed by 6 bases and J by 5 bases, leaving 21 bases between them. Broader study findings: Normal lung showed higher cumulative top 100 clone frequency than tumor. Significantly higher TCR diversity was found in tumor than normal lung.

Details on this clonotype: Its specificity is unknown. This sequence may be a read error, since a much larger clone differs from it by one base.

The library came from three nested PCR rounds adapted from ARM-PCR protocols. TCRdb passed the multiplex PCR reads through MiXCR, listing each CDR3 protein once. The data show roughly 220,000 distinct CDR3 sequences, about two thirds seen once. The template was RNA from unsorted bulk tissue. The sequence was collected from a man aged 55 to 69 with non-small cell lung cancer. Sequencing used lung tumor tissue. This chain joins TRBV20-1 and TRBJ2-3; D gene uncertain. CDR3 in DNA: TGCAGTGCCCATGAACCGAGAAGGGATCGAGATACGCAGTATTTT. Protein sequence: CSAHEPRRDRDTQYF.